The following is a T cell receptor beta chain sequence with its context. Its antigen remains unidentified. Nothing much larger sits one base from this clone, and base qualities are not available. After 10 days of culture, CD4+ T cells were isolated with the EasySep CD4+ T cell isolation kit. Two doses of either the BNT162b2 or the mRNA-1273 mRNA SARS-CoV-2 vaccine were administered to participants. The absence of prior SARS-CoV-2 infection in healthy vaccine recipients was confirmed by negative nucleocapsid antibodies before and after vaccination. On days 3 and 7, half of the culture medium was replaced with fresh IL-2-containing medium. Unless noted otherwise, every peptide stimulation condition was cultured in triplicate wells. PBMC were separated from whole blood using Ficoll-Paque Plus gradient centrifugation and were then either cryopreserved at -140C or used fresh. Genomic DNA was extracted from cultured CD4+ T cells with the QIAamp micro DNA kit.

This entry belongs to a study of vaccination effects on CD4 cells after COVID-19 (dated by TCRdb to 2021 to 2024). Regarding the complete study: In the ViraFEST assay, PBMC were stimulated with viral peptide pools, and antigen-specific CD4+ T cell clonotypes were then identified by expansion using TCR sequencing. Post-vaccine samples across the study were collected a median of 72 days after the second dose, with a range of 14 to 241. About 2.1 million PBMC per well were cultured with roughly 10 ug/ml peptides in IMDM containing approximately 4.6% human AB serum, 10 IU/ml IL-2 and gentamicin. In both COVID-19 convalescent patients and infection-naive vaccine recipients, the study compared SARS-CoV-2 spike-specific CD4+ TCR repertoires from before mRNA vaccination with those from after it. A total of 9 to 11 COVID-19 convalescent patients and several SARS-CoV-2-naive healthy vaccine recipients were included in the full study. In the study, cultures from other donors were sequenced using the Oncomine TCR Beta short-read assay on an Illumina iSeq 100.

The library was made by the immunoSEQ multiplex PCR assay. DNA from the CD4+ T cells that had been cultured and isolated underwent TCR beta CDR3 sequencing. As for how the authors treated the data: Non-productive TCR sequences were discarded, and reads were trimmed to the CDR3 region, with only CDR3s of 7 or more amino acids retained. Antigen-specific clonotypes were identified using the MANAFEST web app by comparison of expansion in peptide wells against reference cultures. Positive clones required FDR<0.05 expansion versus reference and all other wells, odds ratio above 5, and frequency above 0.1% in two replicate wells. A clonotype was defined as cross-reactive if the clonotype was significantly expanded both in SARS-CoV-2 spike wells and in at least one common cold coronavirus spike condition. CDR3 similarity was assessed by Levenshtein distance with the stringdist R package, and unrooted trees were built with ape in R 3.6.1. Not all clones reach the TCRdb copy of this immuneACCESS table, which keeps in-frame sequences only. Checked studies attribute under half of the gap to unresolved V genes and leave the rest unexplained. The V and J calls and clone size come from that table; D and trimming were worked out from the DNA. This sample has about 47,000 clones in its table, and 60% to 75% of those were observed once. The top ten hold around 6.7% of the sample.

Results the study describes overall, beyond this receptor: Clones induced by infection and clones induced by vaccination both contracted markedly at late timepoints after vaccination, which fits with T cell responses waning over time. The study was limited by a small number of convalescent patients and lacked early post-infection timepoints. Among healthy vaccine recipients, nearly all vaccine-induced clones were SARS-CoV-2 mono-reactive, and only 1 of 255 was cross-reactive with common cold coronaviruses.

V loses 3 bases, J loses 2 bases, and the germline ends lie 11 bases apart. The CDR3 has 14 amino acids, counting the end cysteine and phenylalanine. Only the CDR3 DNA stays, 42 bases, in frame from base 1. CDR1 LGHDT and CDR2 YNNKEL were looked up in the germline V gene (reference sequence). The origin of this receptor is a human donor who received a COVID-19 vaccine. The chain employs TRBV3-1 (or the pseudogene TRBV3-2) and TRBJ2-7, with the D segment identity uncertain. Material: CD4+ T cells from PBMCs cultured without peptide, obtained after COVID-19 vaccination. The CDR3: CASSHRLNPYEQYF. The DNA sequence follows: TGTGCCAGCAGCCATCGTCTAAATCCCTACGAGCAGTACTTC.